This T cell receptor (beta chain) is from a study of CD8 T cells in Susac syndrome. Reverse transcription used about 0.45 to 1 ug RNA and random hexamers. MiXCR was run by TCRdb on the immunoSEQ multiplex PCR reads, yielding one entry per CDR3 protein. The table shows about 200,000 distinct CDR3 sequences, with 92% occurring only once. TEMRA cells were FACS-enriched and CD8+ and CD4+ T cells negatively isolated. This clonotype was obtained from a human donor with multiple sclerosis. The sequenced sample was CD8+ T cells from PBMCs.

The CDR3, as DNA: TGCAGCGTTGAAGATTTTGGCAGGCCCCAAGAGACCCAGTACTTC. Translated: CSVEDFGRPQETQYF. The rearrangement joins TRBV29-1 to TRBJ2-5, with D unclear. CDR3 length equals 15 residues. Germline assignment: CDR1 SQVTM and CDR2 ANQGSEA. Trimming stripped 0 bases from V and 1 base from J, with 12 bases between. The full variable domain, in which reference TRBV29-1 and TRBJ2-5 provide the parts outside the CDR3, is SAVISQKPSRDICQRGTSLTIQCQVDSQVTMMFWYRQQPGQSLTLIATANQGSEATYESGFVIDKFPISRPNLTFSTLTVSNMSPEDSSIYLCSVEDFGRPQETQYFGPGTRLLVL.